What follows describes a single TCR beta chain. Its antigen is as yet unknown. The same CDR3 arises from other DNA sequences in this sample as well. CDR1 is SGHAT and CDR2 is FQNNGV in the germline V gene. Trimming removed 5 bases from V and 7 bases from J; junction bases left unmatched: 9. CDR3 length: 14 amino acids. The data stem from a study of PD-1 blockade in classical Hodgkin lymphoma. About the research overall: Intravenous nivolumab at 3 mg/kg was given to patients every 2 weeks.

Study observations and caveats: According to reports, newly diagnosed patients had lower baseline TCR diversity than healthy donors, and relapsed/refractory patients had lower baseline TCR diversity still. Individuals who commenced nivolumab within less than 1 year of ASCT were excluded. Nothing has yet pinned down what causes the repertoire differences, possibly disease activity or prior therapy.

Every single patient, without exception, relapsed after autologous stem cell transplantation, and brentuximab vedotin exposure varied. Sequenced by immunoSEQ multiplex PCR; TCRdb stores in-frame clones only, minus some. The table shows 70,000 or so clones, with 71% occurring only once. Material: peripheral blood mononuclear cells (PBMCs), obtained before the second cycle of nivolumab. This TCR came from a human donor with classical Hodgkin lymphoma. The gene calls are TRBV11-2 and TRBJ1-1, with 8 positions matching TRBD1. CDR3 bases: TGTGCCAGCAGCACGGGGCAGGGGGCTTTTGAAGCTTTCTTT. Amino acid sequence: CASSTGQGAFEAFF. Looking up the rest from reference TRBV11-2 and TRBJ1-1 gives the full variable domain: EAGVAQSPRYKIIEKRQSVAFWCNPISGHATLYWYQQILGQGPKLLIQFQNNGVVDDSQLPKDRFSAERLKGVDSTLKIQPAKLEDSAVYLCASSTGQGAFEAFFGQGTRLTVV.